The clone carrying this T cell receptor (beta chain) has just a few counts. Its matching antigen is unknown. The investigators amplified TCR beta CDR3 regions from RNA transcripts. First-round RT-PCR of the TCR CDR3 relied on the HTBI primer set. TCRdb passed the multiplex PCR reads through MiXCR, listing each CDR3 protein once. Among 490,000 or so distinct CDR3 sequences, under 25% were seen once, and the ten largest hold about half. The data were obtained in a study of T cells in Graves' hyperthyroidism and ophthalmopathy. As for the study in general: At the time of initial diagnosis and before any treatment, peripheral blood was collected. General study points: Expanded thyroid clonotypes (above 0.001) were mostly also found in blood.

Looked up from germline, CDR1 is LGHNA and CDR2 is YSLEER. This CDR3 spans 16 amino acids. The V and J ends lost 0 bases and 2 bases, in that order; junction bases with no gene match: 0. Sequenced sample: blood. The genes are TRBV4-3 and TRBJ2-1, with TRBD2 matching over 11 bases. This clonotype was sampled from a woman aged 70-85 years with Graves' ophthalmopathy. CDR3 amino acids: CASSQELAGAYNEQFF. As DNA, the CDR3 is TGCGCCAGCAGCCAAGAACTAGCGGGAGCCTACAATGAGCAGTTCTTC.